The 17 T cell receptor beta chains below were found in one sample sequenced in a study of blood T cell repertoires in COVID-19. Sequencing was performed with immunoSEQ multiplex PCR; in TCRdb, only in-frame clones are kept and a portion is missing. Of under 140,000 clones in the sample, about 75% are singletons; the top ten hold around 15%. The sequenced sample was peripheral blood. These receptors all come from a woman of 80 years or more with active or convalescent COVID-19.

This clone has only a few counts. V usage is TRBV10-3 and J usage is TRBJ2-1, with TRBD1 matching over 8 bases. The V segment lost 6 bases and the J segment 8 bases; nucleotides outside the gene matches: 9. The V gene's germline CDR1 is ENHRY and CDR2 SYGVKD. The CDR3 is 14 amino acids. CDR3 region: CAIRRDRSMDEQFF. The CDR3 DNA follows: TGTGCCATCAGGAGGGACAGGTCCATGGATGAGCAGTTCTTC.

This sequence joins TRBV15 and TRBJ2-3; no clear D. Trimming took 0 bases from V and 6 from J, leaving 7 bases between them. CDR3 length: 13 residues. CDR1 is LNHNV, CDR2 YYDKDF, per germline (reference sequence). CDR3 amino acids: CATSRDLADTQYF. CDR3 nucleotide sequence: TGTGCCACCAGCAGAGATCTCGCGGATACGCAGTATTTT.

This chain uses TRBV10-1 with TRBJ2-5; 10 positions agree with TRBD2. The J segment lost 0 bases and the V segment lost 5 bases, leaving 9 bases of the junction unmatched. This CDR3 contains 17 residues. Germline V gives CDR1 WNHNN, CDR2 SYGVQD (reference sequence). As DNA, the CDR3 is TGCGCCAGCAGTCGGCCACCCGGACTAGCGGACCAAGAGACCCAGTACTTC. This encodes CASSRPPGLADQETQYF.

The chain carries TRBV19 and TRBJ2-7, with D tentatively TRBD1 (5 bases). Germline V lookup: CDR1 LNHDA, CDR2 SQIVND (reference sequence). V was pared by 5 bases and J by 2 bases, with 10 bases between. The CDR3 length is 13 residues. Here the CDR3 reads CASSGAVAYEQYF. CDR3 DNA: TGTGCCAGTAGTGGGGCAGTTGCCTACGAGCAGTACTTC.

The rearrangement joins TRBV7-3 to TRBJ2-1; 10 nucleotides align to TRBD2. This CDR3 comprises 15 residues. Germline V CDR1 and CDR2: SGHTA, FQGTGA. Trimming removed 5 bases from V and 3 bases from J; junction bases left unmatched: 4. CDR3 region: CASSPRTSGYNEQFF. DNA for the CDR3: TGTGCCAGCAGCCCGAGGACTAGCGGCTACAATGAGCAGTTCTTC.

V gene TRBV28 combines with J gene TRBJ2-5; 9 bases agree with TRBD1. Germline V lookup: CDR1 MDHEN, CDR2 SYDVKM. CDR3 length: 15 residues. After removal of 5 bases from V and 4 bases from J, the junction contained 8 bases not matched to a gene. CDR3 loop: CASSPLGQGVETQYF. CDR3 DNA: TGTGCCAGCAGTCCATTGGGACAGGGTGTAGAGACCCAGTACTTC.

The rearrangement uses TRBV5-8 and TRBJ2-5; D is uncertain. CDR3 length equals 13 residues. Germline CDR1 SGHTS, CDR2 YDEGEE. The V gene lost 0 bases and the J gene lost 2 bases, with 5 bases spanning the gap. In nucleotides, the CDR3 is TGTGCCAGCAGCTTGGTTCAGCAAGAGACCCAGTACTTC. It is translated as CASSLVQQETQYF. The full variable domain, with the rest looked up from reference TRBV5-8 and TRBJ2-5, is EAGVTQSPTHLIKTRGQQATLRCSPISGHTSVYWYQQALGLGLQFLLWYDEGEERNRGNFPPRFSGRQFPNYSSELNVNALELEDSALYLCASSLVQQETQYFGPGTRLLVL.

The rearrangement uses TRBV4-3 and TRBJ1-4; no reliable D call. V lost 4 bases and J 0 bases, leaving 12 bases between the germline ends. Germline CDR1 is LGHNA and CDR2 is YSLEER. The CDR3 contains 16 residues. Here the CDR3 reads CASSRGGPATNEKLFF. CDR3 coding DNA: TGCGCCAGCAGCCGAGGCGGCCCGGCAACTAATGAAAAACTGTTTTTT.

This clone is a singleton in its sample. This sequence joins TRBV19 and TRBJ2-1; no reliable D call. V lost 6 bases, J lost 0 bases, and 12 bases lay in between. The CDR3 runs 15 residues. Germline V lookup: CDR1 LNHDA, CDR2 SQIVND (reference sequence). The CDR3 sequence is CASREARSSYNEQFF. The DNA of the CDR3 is TGTGCCAGTAGGGAAGCGAGGAGCTCCTACAATGAGCAGTTCTTC.

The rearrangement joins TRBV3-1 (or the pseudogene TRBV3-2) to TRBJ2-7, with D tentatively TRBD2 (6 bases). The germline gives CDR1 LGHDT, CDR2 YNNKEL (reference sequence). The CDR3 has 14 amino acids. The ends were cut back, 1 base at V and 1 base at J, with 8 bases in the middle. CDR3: CASSQGTISYEQYF. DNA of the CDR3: TGTGCCAGCAGCCAAGGGACTATTTCCTACGAGCAGTACTTC.

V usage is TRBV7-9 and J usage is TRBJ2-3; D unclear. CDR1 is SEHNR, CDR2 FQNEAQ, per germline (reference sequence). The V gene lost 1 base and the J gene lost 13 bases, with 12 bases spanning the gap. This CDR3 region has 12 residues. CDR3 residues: CASSLESAPEYF. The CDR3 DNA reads TGTGCCAGCAGCTTAGAGAGTGCCCCGGAGTATTTT.

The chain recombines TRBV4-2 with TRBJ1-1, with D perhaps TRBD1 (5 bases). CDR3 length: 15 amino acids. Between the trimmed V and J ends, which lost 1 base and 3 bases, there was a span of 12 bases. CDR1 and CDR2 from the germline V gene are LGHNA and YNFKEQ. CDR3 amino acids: CASSQAEGKDTEAFF. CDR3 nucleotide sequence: TGTGCCAGCAGCCAAGCGGAGGGGAAGGACACTGAAGCTTTCTTT.

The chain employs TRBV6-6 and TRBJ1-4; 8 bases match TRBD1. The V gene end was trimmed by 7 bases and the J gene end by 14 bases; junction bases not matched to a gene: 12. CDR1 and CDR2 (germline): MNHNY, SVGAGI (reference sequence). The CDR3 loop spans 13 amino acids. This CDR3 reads CASTISWTGSLFF. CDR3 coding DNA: TGTGCCAGCACCATAAGCTGGACAGGGAGCCTGTTTTTT.

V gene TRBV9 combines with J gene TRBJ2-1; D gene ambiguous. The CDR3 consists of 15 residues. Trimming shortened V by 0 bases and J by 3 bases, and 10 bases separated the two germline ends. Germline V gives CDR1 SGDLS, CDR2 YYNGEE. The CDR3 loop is CASSVGGNDYNEQFF. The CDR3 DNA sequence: TGTGCCAGCAGCGTAGGCGGAAACGACTACAATGAGCAGTTCTTC.

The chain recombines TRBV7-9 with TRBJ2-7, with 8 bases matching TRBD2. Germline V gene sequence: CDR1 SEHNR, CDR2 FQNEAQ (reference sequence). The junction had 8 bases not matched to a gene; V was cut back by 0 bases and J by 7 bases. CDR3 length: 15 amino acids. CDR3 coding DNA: TGTGCCAGCAGCTTAGCCGTCGGCGGGAGGATAGAGCAGTACTTC. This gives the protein CASSLAVGGRIEQYF.

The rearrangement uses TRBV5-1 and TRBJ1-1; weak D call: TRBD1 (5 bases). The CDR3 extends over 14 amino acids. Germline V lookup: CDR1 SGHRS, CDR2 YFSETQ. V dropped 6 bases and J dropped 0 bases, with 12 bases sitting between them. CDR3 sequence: CASTPGGLNTEAFF. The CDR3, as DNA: TGCGCCAGCACCCCCGGGGGGTTGAACACTGAAGCTTTCTTT.

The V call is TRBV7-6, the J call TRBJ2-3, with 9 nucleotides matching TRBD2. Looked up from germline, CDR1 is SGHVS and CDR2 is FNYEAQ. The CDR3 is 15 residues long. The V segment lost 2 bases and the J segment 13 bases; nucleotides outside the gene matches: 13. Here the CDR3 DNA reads TGTGCCAGCAGCTTAACGTCTAGCGGGAAAGGGTTGAAGTATTTT. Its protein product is CASSLTSSGKGLKYF.